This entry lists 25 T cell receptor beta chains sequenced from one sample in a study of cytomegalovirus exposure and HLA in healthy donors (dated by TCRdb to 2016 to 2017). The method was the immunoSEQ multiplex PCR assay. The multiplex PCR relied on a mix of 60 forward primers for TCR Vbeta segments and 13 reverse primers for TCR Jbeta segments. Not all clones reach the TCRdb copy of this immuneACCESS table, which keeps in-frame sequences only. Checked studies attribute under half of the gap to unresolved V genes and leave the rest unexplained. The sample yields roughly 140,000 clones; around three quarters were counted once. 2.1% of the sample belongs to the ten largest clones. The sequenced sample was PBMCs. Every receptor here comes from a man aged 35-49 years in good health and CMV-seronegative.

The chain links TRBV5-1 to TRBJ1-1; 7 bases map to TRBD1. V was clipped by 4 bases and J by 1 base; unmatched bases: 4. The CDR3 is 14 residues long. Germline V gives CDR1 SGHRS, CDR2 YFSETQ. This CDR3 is CASSAGQENTEAFF. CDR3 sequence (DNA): TGCGCCAGCAGCGCCGGACAGGAGAACACTGAAGCTTTCTTT.

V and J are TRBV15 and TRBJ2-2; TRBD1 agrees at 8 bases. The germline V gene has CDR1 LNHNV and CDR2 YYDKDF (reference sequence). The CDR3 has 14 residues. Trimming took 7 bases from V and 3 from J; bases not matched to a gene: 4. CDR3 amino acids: CATTQGADTGELFF. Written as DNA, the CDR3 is TGTGCCACCACTCAGGGGGCAGACACCGGGGAGCTGTTTTTT.

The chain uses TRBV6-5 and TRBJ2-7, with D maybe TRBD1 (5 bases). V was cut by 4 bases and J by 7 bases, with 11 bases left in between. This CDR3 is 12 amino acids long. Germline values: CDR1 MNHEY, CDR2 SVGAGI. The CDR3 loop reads CASSSTGLEQYF. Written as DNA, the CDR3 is TGTGCCAGCAGTTCTACAGGCTTAGAGCAGTACTTC.

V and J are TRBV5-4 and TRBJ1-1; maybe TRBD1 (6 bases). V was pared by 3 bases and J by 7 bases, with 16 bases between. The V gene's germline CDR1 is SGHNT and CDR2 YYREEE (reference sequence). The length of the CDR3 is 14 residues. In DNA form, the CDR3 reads TGTGCCAGCAGCTCCCCGACAGGAAATCTTGAAGCTTTCTTT. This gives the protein CASSSPTGNLEAFF.

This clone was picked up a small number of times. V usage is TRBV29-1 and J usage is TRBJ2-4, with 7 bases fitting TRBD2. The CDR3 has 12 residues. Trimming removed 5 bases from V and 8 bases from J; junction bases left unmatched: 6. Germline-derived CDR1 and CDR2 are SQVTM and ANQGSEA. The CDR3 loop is CSVRGGGDIQYF. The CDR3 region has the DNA TGCAGCGTTCGTGGGGGGGGAGACATTCAGTACTTC.

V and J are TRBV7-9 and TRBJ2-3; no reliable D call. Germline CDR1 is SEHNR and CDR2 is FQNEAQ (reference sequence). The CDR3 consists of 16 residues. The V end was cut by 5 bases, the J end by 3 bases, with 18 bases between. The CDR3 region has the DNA TGTGCCAGCAGCGTAGGGTTGGAGAGGTCAACAGATACGCAGTATTTT. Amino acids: CASSVGLERSTDTQYF. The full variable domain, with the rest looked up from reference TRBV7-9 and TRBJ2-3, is DTGVSQNPRHKITKRGQNVTFRCDPISEHNRLYWYRQTLGQGPEFLTYFQNEAQLEKSRLLSDRFSAERPKGSFSTLEIQRTEQGDSAMYLCASSVGLERSTDTQYFGPGTRLTVL.

CDR3 DNA sequence: TGCGCCAGCAGCCAATCGTATCTGAGGACTAGCGGGAGAGCAGATACGCAGTATTTT. Translating gives CASSQSYLRTSGRADTQYF. The rearrangement uses TRBV4-3 and TRBJ2-3; the match to TRBD2 covers 13 bases. Germline V gene data show CDR1 as LGHNA and CDR2 as YSLEER. The J segment lost 4 bases and the V segment lost 2 bases, leaving 12 bases of the junction unmatched. The CDR3 is 19 amino acids.

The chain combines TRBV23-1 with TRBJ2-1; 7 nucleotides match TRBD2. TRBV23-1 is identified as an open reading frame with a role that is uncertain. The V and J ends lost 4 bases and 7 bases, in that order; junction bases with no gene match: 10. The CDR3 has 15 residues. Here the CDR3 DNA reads TGCGCCAGCAGTCCCCGGCGGGGTAGCGGGAATGAGCAGTTCTTC. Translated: CASSPRRGSGNEQFF.

CDR3 DNA sequence: TGTGCCAGCAGCGTAAGACCTAGCGATATGGGTAGGGGCGAGCAGTACTTC. As protein: CASSVRPSDMGRGEQYF. The chain uses TRBV9 and TRBJ2-7, with D perhaps matching TRBD2 (6 bases). The length of the CDR3 is 17 residues. In germline, CDR1 is SGDLS, CDR2 YYNGEE. The V end was cut by 1 base, the J end by 6 bases, with 23 bases between.

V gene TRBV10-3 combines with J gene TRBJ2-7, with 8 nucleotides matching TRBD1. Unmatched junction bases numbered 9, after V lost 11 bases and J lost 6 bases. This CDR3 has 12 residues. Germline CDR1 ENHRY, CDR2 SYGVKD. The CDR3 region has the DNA TGTGCCGTTGACAGGGGTCTGGGCGAGCAGTACTTC. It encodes CAVDRGLGEQYF.

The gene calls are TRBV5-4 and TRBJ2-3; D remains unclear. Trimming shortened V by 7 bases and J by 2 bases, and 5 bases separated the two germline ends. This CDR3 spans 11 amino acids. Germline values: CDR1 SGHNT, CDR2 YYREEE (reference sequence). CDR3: CASSFTDTQYF. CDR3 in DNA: TGTGCCAGCTCCTTCACAGATACGCAGTATTTT.

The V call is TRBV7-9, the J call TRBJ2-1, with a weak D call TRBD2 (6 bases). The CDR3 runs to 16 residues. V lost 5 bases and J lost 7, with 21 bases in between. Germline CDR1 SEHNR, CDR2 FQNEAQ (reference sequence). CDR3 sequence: CASSVNSGAGRNEQFF. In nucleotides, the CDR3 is TGTGCCAGCAGCGTCAATAGCGGAGCAGGGAGGAATGAGCAGTTCTTC.

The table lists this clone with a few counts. The CDR3: CASSPYPGQGAYGYTF. CDR3 DNA sequence: TGTGCCAGCAGTCCGTACCCCGGACAGGGGGCGTATGGCTACACCTTC. This chain uses TRBV27 with TRBJ1-2; 11 bases fit TRBD1. The CDR3 consists of 16 residues. Germline V CDR1 and CDR2: MNHEY, SMNVEV (reference sequence). V trimming: 5 bases; J trimming: 5 bases; junction bases outside the gene matches: 10.

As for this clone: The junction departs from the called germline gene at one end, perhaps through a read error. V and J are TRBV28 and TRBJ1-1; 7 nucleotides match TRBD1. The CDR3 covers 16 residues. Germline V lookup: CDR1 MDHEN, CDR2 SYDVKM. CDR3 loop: CAGRTLGGQVGTEAFF. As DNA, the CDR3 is TGTGCCGGCAGGACTTTGGGCGGACAGGTCGGGACTGAAGCTTTCTTT. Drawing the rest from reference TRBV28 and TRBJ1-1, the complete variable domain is DVKVTQSSRYLVKRTGEKVFLECVQDMDHENMFWYRQDPGLGLRLIYFSYDVKMKEKGDIPEGYSVSREKKERFSLILESASTNQTSMYLCAGRTLGGQVGTEAFFGQGTRLTVV.

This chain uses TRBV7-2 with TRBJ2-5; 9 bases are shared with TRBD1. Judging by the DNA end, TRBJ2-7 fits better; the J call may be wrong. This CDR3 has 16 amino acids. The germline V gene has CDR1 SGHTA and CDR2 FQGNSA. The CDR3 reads CASSTQPGQGFDEQYF. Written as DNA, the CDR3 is TGTGCCAGCAGCACCCAGCCGGGACAGGGTTTTGACGAGCAGTACTTC.

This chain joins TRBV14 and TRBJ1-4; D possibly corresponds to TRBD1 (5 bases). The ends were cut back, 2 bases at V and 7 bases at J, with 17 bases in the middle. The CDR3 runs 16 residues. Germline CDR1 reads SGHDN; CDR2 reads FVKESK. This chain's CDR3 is CASSQSLFPGGEKLFF. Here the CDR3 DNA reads TGTGCCAGCAGCCAATCCCTGTTCCCCGGGGGTGAAAAACTGTTTTTT.

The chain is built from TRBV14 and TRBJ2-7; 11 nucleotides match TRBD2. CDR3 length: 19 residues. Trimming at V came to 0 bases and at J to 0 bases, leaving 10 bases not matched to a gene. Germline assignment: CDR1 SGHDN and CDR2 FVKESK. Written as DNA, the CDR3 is TGTGCCAGCAGCCAAGAAATAACCAGGGGACTAGCGGCCTCCTACGAGCAGTACTTC. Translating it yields CASSQEITRGLAASYEQYF.

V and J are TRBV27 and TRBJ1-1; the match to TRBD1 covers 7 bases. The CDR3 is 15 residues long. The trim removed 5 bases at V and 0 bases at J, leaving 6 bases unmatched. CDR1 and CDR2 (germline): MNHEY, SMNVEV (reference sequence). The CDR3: CASSQNRGMNTEAFF. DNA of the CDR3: TGTGCCAGCAGTCAAAACAGGGGCATGAACACTGAAGCTTTCTTT.

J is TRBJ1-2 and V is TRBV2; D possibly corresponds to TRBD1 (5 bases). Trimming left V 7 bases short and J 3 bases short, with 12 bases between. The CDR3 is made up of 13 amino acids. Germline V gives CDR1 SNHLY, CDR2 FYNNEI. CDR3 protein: CASIQLGDYGYTF. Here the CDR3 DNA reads TGTGCCAGCATTCAGTTAGGGGACTATGGCTACACCTTC.

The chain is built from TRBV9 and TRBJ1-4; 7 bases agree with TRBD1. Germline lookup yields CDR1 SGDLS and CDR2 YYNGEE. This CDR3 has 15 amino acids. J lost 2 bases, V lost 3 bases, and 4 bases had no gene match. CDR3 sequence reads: CASSARGQTNEKLFF. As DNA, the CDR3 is TGTGCCAGCAGCGCTAGGGGACAGACTAATGAAAAACTGTTTTTT.

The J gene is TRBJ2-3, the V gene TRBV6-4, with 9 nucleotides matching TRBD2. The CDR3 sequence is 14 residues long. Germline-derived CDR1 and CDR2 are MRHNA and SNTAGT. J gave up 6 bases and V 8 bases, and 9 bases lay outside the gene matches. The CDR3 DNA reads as TGTGCCAGCGGAGCGGGGGGCCCCACGGATACGCAGTATTTT. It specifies CASGAGGPTDTQYF.

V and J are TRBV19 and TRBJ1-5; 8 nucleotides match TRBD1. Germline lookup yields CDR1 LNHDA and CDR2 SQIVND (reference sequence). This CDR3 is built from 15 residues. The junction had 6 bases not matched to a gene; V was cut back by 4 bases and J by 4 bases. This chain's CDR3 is CASSKRQGKNQPQHF. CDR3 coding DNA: TGTGCCAGTAGTAAGAGACAGGGGAAAAATCAGCCCCAGCATTTT.

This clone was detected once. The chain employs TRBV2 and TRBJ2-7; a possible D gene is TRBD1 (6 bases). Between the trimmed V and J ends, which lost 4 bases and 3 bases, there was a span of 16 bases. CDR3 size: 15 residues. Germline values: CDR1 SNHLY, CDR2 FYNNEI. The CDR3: CASSGTGTPSYEQYF. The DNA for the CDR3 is TGTGCCAGCAGTGGGACCGGGACACCGAGCTACGAGCAGTACTTC.

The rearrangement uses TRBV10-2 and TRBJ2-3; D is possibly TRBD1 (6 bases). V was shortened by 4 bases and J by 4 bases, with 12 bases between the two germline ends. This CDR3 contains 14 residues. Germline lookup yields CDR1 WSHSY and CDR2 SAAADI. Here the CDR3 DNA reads TGCGCCAGCAGTGGAACAGGGTGGGCAGATACGCAGTATTTT. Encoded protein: CASSGTGWADTQYF.

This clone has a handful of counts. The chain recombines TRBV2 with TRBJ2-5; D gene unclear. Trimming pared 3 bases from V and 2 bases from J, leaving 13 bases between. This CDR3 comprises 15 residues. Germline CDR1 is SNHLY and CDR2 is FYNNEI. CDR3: CASSDDIVGQETQYF. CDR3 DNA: TGTGCCAGCAGTGACGACATTGTGGGTCAAGAGACCCAGTACTTC.